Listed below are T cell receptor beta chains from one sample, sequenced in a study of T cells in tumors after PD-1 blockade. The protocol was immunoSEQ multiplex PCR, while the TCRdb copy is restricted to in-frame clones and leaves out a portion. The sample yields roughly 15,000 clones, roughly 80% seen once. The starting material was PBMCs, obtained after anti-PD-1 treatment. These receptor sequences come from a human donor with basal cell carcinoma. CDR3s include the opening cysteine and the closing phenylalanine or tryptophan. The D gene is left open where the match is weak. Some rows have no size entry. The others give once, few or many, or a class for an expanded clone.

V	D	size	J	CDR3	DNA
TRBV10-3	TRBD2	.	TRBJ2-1	CAISGKTSGSYFDEQFF	TGTGCCATCAGTGGGAAGACTAGCGGGAGCTACTTCGATGAGCAGTTCTTC
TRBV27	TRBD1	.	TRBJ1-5	CASSFDGQGAPGQPQHF	TGTGCCAGCAGTTTTGATGGACAGGGGGCGCCTGGTCAGCCCCAGCATTTT
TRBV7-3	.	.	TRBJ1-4	CASSNKDTKMNEKLFF	TGTGCCAGCAGCAACAAGGACACAAAAATGAATGAAAAACTGTTTTTT
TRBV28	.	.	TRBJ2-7	CASSKSVTYEQYF	TGTGCCAGCAGTAAAAGCGTTACCTACGAGCAGTACTTC
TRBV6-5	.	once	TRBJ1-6	CASSYSDPYNSPLHF	TGTGCCAGCAGTTACTCGGATCCCTATAATTCACCCCTCCACTTT
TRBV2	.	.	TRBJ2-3	CASRLGSDTDTQYF	TGTGCCAGCAGATTAGGCTCAGACACAGATACGCAGTATTTT
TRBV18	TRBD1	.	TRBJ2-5	CASSKRDRGPETQYF	TGTGCCAGCTCGAAAAGGGACAGGGGCCCCGAGACCCAGTACTTC
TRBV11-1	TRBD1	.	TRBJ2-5	CASSLGTEGETQYF	TGTGCCAGCAGCTTGGGGACAGAGGGAGAGACCCAGTACTTC
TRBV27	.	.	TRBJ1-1	CASSPPGFWSEAFF	TGTGCCAGCAGTCCACCGGGGTTTTGGTCTGAAGCTTTCTTT
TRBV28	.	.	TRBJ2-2	CASSVTGNTGELFF	TGTGCCAGCAGTGTGACAGGGAACACCGGGGAGCTGTTTTTT
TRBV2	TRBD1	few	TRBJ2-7	CASSGGQVAPGEQYF	TGTGCCAGCAGTGGGGGACAGGTTGCTCCGGGCGAGCAGTACTTC
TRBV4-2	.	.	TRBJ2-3	CASSQALGGGSTDTQYF	TGTGCCAGCAGCCAAGCCCTTGGGGGAGGAAGCACAGATACGCAGTATTTT
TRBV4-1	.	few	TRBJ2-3	CASSQVTTDTQYF	TGCGCCAGCAGCCAAGTAACCACAGATACGCAGTATTTT
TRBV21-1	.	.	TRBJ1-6	CASSNPRGPGKLAPLHF	TGTGCCAGCAGCAACCCGCGTGGGCCAGGGAAGTTGGCACCCCTCCACTTT
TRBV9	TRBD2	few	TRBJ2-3	CASSSPLAGNTDTQYF	TGTGCCAGCAGCTCCCCGCTAGCGGGGAACACAGATACGCAGTATTTT
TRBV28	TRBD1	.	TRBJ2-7	CASSRQGRGFTYEQYF	TGTGCCAGCAGCCGGCAGGGCAGGGGGTTTACCTACGAGCAGTACTTC
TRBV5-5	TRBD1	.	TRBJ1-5	CASSLVGTGSQPQHF	TGTGCCAGCAGCTTGGTTGGGACAGGGTCTCAGCCCCAGCATTTT
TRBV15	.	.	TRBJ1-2	CATSRELRAGGYTF	TGTGCCACCAGCAGAGAACTAAGGGCCGGTGGCTACACCTTC
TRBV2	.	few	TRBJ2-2	CASRGAGELFF	TGTGCCAGCAGGGGGGCCGGGGAGCTGTTTTTT
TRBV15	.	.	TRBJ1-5	CATSRDWGHSNQPQHF	TGTGCCACCAGCAGAGATTGGGGGCATAGCAATCAGCCCCAGCATTTT
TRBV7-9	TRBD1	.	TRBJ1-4	CASSLTGGRGEKLFF	TGTGCCAGCAGCTTAACAGGGGGTCGGGGGGAAAAACTGTTTTTT
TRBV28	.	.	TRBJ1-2	CASSLKDRLRSGYTF	TGTGCCAGCAGTTTAAAAGACAGGCTTAGGAGTGGCTACACCTTC
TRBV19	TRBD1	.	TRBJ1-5	CASMHRGEGNQPQHF	TGTGCCAGTATGCACAGGGGGGAAGGCAATCAGCCCCAGCATTTT
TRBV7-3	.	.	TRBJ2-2	CASSPTGSNTGELFF	TGTGCCAGCAGCCCCACTGGGAGTAACACCGGGGAGCTGTTTTTT
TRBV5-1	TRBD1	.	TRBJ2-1	CASSLGDRNEQFF	TGCGCCAGCAGCTTGGGGGACAGGAATGAGCAGTTCTTC
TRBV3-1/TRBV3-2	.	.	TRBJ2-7	CASSRSYRGGYEQYF	TGTGCCAGCAGCCGGTCTTACAGGGGAGGGTACGAGCAGTACTTC
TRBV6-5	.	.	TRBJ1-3	CASSYAAGSSGNTIYF	TGTGCCAGCAGTTACGCGGCAGGGAGCTCTGGAAACACCATATATTTT
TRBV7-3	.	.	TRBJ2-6	CASSQVGAASGANVLTF	TGTGCCAGCAGCCAGGTGGGGGCCGCCTCTGGGGCCAACGTCCTGACTTTC
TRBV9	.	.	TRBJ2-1	CASSREVQYNEQFF	TGTGCCAGCAGCCGGGAAGTTCAATACAATGAGCAGTTCTTC
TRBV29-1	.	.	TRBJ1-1	CSGEYTMNTEAFF	TGCAGCGGTGAGTACACCATGAACACTGAAGCTTTCTTT
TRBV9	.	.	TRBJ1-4	CASNRRGFGEKLFF	TGTGCCAGCAACCGTAGGGGCTTTGGGGAAAAACTGTTTTTT
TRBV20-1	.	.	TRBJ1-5	CSASLSAGSNQPQHF	TGCAGTGCTAGTTTGTCCGCTGGGAGCAATCAGCCCCAGCATTTT
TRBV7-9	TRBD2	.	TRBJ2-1	CASSLTGLAGSNEQFF	TGTGCCAGCAGCTTAACAGGACTAGCGGGATCTAATGAGCAGTTCTTC
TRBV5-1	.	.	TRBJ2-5	CASSAGQGSVGETQYF	TGCGCCAGCAGCGCCGGGCAGGGAAGTGTCGGGGAGACCCAGTACTTC
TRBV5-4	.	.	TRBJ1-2	CASSQGTVHGYTF	TGTGCCAGCAGCCAAGGGACTGTTCATGGCTACACCTTC
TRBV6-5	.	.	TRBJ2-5	CASERSTGSETQYF	TGTGCCAGCGAACGAAGTACAGGGTCCGAGACCCAGTACTTC
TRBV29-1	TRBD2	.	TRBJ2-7	CSVLGTSGAIGQYF	TGCAGCGTGCTCGGGACTAGCGGGGCCATTGGGCAGTACTTC
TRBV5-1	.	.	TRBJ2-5	CASSLEPGTETQYF	TGCGCCAGCAGCTTGGAGCCGGGGACGGAGACCCAGTACTTC
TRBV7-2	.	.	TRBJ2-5	CASSPTRGYQETQYF	TGTGCCAGCAGCCCCACCCGGGGGTACCAAGAGACCCAGTACTTC
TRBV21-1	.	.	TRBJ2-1	CASSKGGRAFDEQFF	TGTGCCAGCAGCAAAGGCGGGAGGGCCTTTGATGAGCAGTTCTTC
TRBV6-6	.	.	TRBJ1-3	CASSYGTYSSGNTIYF	TGTGCCAGCAGTTACGGGACATATTCCTCTGGAAACACCATATATTTT
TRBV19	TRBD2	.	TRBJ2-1	CASSEAGRRMGEQFF	TGTGCCAGTAGTGAAGCGGGGAGGCGGATGGGTGAGCAGTTCTTC
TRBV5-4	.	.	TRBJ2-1	CASSLDFGSYNEQFF	TGTGCCAGCAGCTTAGACTTTGGCTCCTACAATGAGCAGTTCTTC
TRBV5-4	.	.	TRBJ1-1	CASSLVGQNTEAFF	TGTGCCAGCAGCTTGGTGGGACAGAACACTGAAGCTTTCTTT
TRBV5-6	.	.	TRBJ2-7	CASSLGDGTYEQYF	TGTGCCAGCAGCTTGGGCGACGGTACCTACGAGCAGTACTTC